One and the same sample provided the 29 T cell receptor beta chains below, sequenced in a study of T cell repertoires in cytomegalovirus infection. TCRdb reprocessed the reads with MiXCR, giving one entry per CDR3 protein. The sample includes roughly 700,000 distinct CDR3 sequences, 30% to 40% seen only once; the top ten take roughly 18%. No antigens are known for them. This specimen was cultured PBMCs, taken from culture after CMV antigen stimulation. The receptor set was obtained from a human donor in good health (CMV status not recorded). Some clones in this sample may be carry-over from other donors' samples.

The chain employs TRBV5-4 and TRBJ2-5, with 9 bases aligning to TRBD2. The CDR3 is 16 amino acids. CDR1 and CDR2 from the germline V gene are SGHNT and YYREEE (reference sequence). The V and J ends lost 4 bases and 5 bases, in that order; junction bases with no gene match: 12. The CDR3 DNA is TGTGCCAGCAGCCGCGGGGGGGCCTTAGGTATGGAGACCCAGTACTTC. Its protein is CASSRGGALGMETQYF.

In this sample, this clonotype turned up once. The V call is TRBV4-2, the J call TRBJ1-2; TRBD1 agrees at 8 bases. Germline CDR1 and CDR2: LGHNA and YNFKEQ. The CDR3 totals 16 residues. V was pared by 2 bases and J by 1 base, with 6 bases of the junction left unmatched. Written as DNA, the CDR3 is TGTGCCAGCAGCCAAAGGGGGGACAGGAGTAACTATGGCTACACCTTC. This sequence encodes CASSQRGDRSNYGYTF.

This clonotype was counted only a few times. This chain connects TRBV6-1 to TRBJ1-1; D is undetermined. V was shortened by 7 bases and J by 3 bases, with 12 bases between the two germline ends. Germline lookup yields CDR1 MNHNS and CDR2 SASEGT. The CDR3 is made up of 13 amino acids. Here the CDR3 reads CASNKGGDTEAFF. In DNA, the CDR3 is TGTGCCAGCAACAAAGGAGGAGACACTGAAGCTTTCTTT.

This clonotype was counted between two and nine times. The chain carries TRBV7-6 and TRBJ2-3, with D perhaps TRBD2 (7 bases). V was pared by 6 bases and J by 5 bases, with 24 bases between. CDR1 is SGHVS, CDR2 FNYEAQ, per germline. The CDR3 covers 17 residues. The CDR3, as DNA: TGTGCCAGCAGTCACAGGTTGCGGGGGCGACTCAAAGATACGCAGTATTTT. Its translation: CASSHRLRGRLKDTQYF.

The chain is built from TRBV5-1 and TRBJ2-2; D not certain. This CDR3 has 14 residues. Germline V CDR1 and CDR2: SGHRS, YFSETQ. V lost 4 bases and J 1 base, leaving 8 bases between the germline ends. CDR3 loop: CASSTEMNTGELFF. CDR3 DNA sequence: TGCGCCAGCAGCACTGAGATGAACACCGGGGAGCTGTTTTTT.

This clonotype appeared many times. The CDR3 protein is CASSLVGQKNTEAFF. CDR3 sequence (DNA): TGTGCCAGCAGCTTAGTCGGACAGAAGAACACTGAAGCTTTCTTT. The chain couples TRBV7-2 to TRBJ1-1, with D possibly matching TRBD1 (6 bases). The germline V gene has CDR1 SGHTA and CDR2 FQGNSA. The V and J ends lost 1 base and 1 base respectively, with 10 bases between them. The CDR3 sequence is 15 residues long.

The chain is built from TRBV23-1 and TRBJ2-1; unclear D gene. TRBV23-1 is recorded as an ORF, its role being uncertain. The ends were cut back, 3 bases at V and 8 bases at J, with 8 bases in the middle. The CDR3 is 12 amino acids. The CDR3 sequence: CASSHPSHEQFF. In nucleotides, the CDR3 is TGCGCCAGCAGTCATCCCAGCCATGAGCAGTTCTTC.

The rearrangement uses TRBV19 and TRBJ2-5, with a weak D call TRBD2 (6 bases). Per germline, CDR1 LNHDA and CDR2 SQIVND (reference sequence). Between the trimmed V and J ends, which lost 9 bases and 1 base, there was a span of 12 bases. The CDR3 length is 13 residues. The CDR3: CASRRRGQETQYF. DNA for the CDR3: TGTGCCAGCAGAAGGCGGGGCCAAGAGACCCAGTACTTC.

J is TRBJ2-7 and V is TRBV12-3 or TRBV12-4; D tentatively fits TRBD1 or TRBD2 (5 bases each). V was clipped by 6 bases and J by 6 bases, with 18 bases between them. The CDR3 extends over 14 amino acids. The CDR3 protein is CASSPRDQAREQYF. The CDR3 bases are TGTGCCAGCAGCCCCCGGGACCAAGCGCGCGAGCAGTACTTC.

This chain joins TRBV6-6 and TRBJ1-1; D gene uncertain. Germline lookup yields CDR1 MNHNY and CDR2 SVGAGI (reference sequence). V lost 5 bases, J lost 2 bases, and 9 bases lay in between. CDR3 size: 13 residues. CDR3 in amino acids: CASSGPGNTEAFF. The DNA of the CDR3 is TGTGCCAGCAGTGGTCCTGGCAACACTGAAGCTTTCTTT.

This clonotype was found a few times. V is TRBV7-2 and J is TRBJ2-3; D tentatively reads TRBD1 or TRBD2 (6 bases each). The germline V gene encodes CDR1 SGHTA and CDR2 FQGNSA. V lost 5 bases and J lost 2, with 17 bases in between. CDR3 length equals 16 residues. DNA of the CDR3: TGTGCCAGCAGCGTGTCTTGGCCGGGGGCCACAGATACGCAGTATTTT. It codes for CASSVSWPGATDTQYF.

This clonotype was observed a handful of times. J is TRBJ2-1 and V is TRBV28, with no clear D. This CDR3 has 15 amino acids. Trimming stripped 7 bases from V and 0 bases from J, with 13 bases between. The germline gives CDR1 MDHEN, CDR2 SYDVKM. The DNA of the CDR3 is TGTGCCAGCACTGGCGCTCAGAGCTCCTACAATGAGCAGTTCTTC. Translated: CASTGAQSSYNEQFF.

The chain has TRBV20-1 and TRBJ2-7; 7 bases align to TRBD2. The CDR3 is 12 residues long. V lost 5 bases to trimming and J lost 4 bases; unmatched junction nucleotides: 5. Germline values: CDR1 DFQATT, CDR2 SNEGSKA (reference sequence). CDR3 in amino acids: CSASTSWYEQYF. In DNA, the CDR3 is TGCAGTGCTTCGACTAGCTGGTACGAGCAGTACTTC.

This clonotype was seen a handful of times. This chain uses TRBV23-1 with TRBJ2-1, with D perhaps TRBD1 (6 bases). TRBV23-1 is treated as an ORF (open reading frame) with a function not yet certain. The CDR3 is made up of 17 amino acids. Trimming took 2 bases from V and 2 from J, leaving 16 bases between them. CDR3 region: CASSQGQGKRAYNEQFF. As DNA, the CDR3 is TGCGCCAGCAGTCAAGGGCAGGGGAAAAGGGCCTACAATGAGCAGTTCTTC.

This clonotype was seen ten or more times. The V call is TRBV11-3, the J call TRBJ2-1, with 8 bases lining up with TRBD1. J was trimmed by 3 bases and V by 5 bases; bases with no gene match: 6. Looked up from germline, CDR1 is SGHNT and CDR2 is YENEEA. The length of the CDR3 is 15 residues. CDR3 residues: CASSPRTGIYNEQFF. The CDR3 region has the DNA TGTGCCAGCAGCCCAAGGACAGGGATCTACAATGAGCAGTTCTTC. Full variable domain (outside the CDR3, taken from reference TRBV11-3 and TRBJ2-1): EAGVVQSPRYKIIEKKQPVAFWCNPISGHNTLYWYLQNLGQGPELLIRYENEEAVDDSQLPKDRFSAERLKGVDSTLKIQPAELGDSAVYLCASSPRTGIYNEQFFGPGTRLTVL.

This clonotype occurred many times. V is TRBV7-9 and J is TRBJ1-6; D gene uncertain. The CDR3 contains 13 residues. Trimming pared 3 bases from V and 6 bases from J, leaving 6 bases between. The germline V gene encodes CDR1 SEHNR and CDR2 FQNEAQ (reference sequence). The CDR3 reads CASSLGSNSPLHF. DNA of the CDR3: TGTGCCAGCAGCTTGGGCTCTAATTCACCCCTCCACTTT.

The V and J genes are TRBV14 and TRBJ1-1; D is unclear. Trimming cost V 3 bases and J 0 bases, with 14 bases left between them. CDR1 and CDR2 from the germline V gene are SGHDN and FVKESK. This CDR3 contains 16 residues. CDR3 sequence: CASSQSFQDLNTEAFF. The CDR3 bases are TGTGCCAGCAGCCAGTCCTTTCAGGACTTGAACACTGAAGCTTTCTTT.

The chain links TRBV6-2 or TRBV6-3 to TRBJ1-5, with no clear D. Germline CDR1 and CDR2: MNHEY and SVGEGT. Trimming took 6 bases from V and 4 from J, leaving 10 bases between them. This CDR3 comprises 13 residues. CDR3 sequence reads: CASRGFRNQPQHF. CDR3 in DNA: TGTGCCAGCAGGGGGTTTAGGAATCAGCCCCAGCATTTT.

This clonotype was detected only a few times. This chain uses TRBV12-3 or TRBV12-4 with TRBJ1-2, with D possibly matching TRBD1 (5 bases). Trimming stripped 1 base from V and 8 bases from J, with 17 bases between. The CDR3 has 15 residues. CDR3 sequence reads: CASSLEGGVSGGYTF. In nucleotides, the CDR3 is TGTGCCAGCAGTTTAGAGGGAGGGGTTAGTGGCGGCTACACCTTC.

With regard to this clonotype: A much larger clone sits a single nucleotide away, making a read error possible. The genes are TRBV7-2 and TRBJ2-3; D perhaps matches TRBD2 (6 bases). V gave up 0 bases and J gave up 8 bases, with 9 bases separating them. CDR1 and CDR2 (germline): SGHTA, FQGNSA. This CDR3 is 13 amino acids long. In DNA, the CDR3 is TGTGCCAGCAGCTTAGCGAGGGGAGGTACGCAGTATTTT. Amino acids: CASSLARGGTQYF.

Many counts were recorded for this clonotype. V usage is TRBV7-8 and J usage is TRBJ2-2, with D perhaps TRBD2 (7 bases). The V and J ends lost 2 bases and 6 bases respectively, with 13 bases between them. The CDR3 spans 15 residues. Looked up from germline, CDR1 is SGHVS and CDR2 is FQNEAQ. CDR3 amino acids: CASSLWEGESGELFF. The CDR3 DNA is TGTGCCAGCAGCTTATGGGAGGGGGAATCCGGGGAGCTGTTTTTT.

There are a few counts of this clonotype. The V call is TRBV11-2, the J call TRBJ1-1; D is uncertain. V was pared by 5 bases and J by 1 base, with 5 bases between. From germline, CDR1 is SGHAT and CDR2 FQNNGV. The CDR3 covers 12 residues. The DNA for the CDR3 is TGTGCCAGCAGCAACCGGAACACTGAAGCTTTCTTT. This codes for CASSNRNTEAFF.

This clonotype occurred once. The chain couples TRBV7-2 to TRBJ1-3; D remains unclear. Per germline, CDR1 SGHTA and CDR2 FQGNSA. The CDR3 runs 15 residues. The V end lost 7 bases, the J end lost 0 bases, and 13 bases lay between the germline ends. DNA of the CDR3: TGTGCCAGCACCCCGGCCCCCTTCTCTGGAAACACCATATATTTT. This sequence encodes CASTPAPFSGNTIYF.

The genes are TRBV18 and TRBJ2-5, with TRBD1 as a possible D gene (6 bases). This CDR3 spans 14 amino acids. V was clipped by 2 bases and J by 7 bases, with 14 bases between them. The germline V gene encodes CDR1 KGHSH and CDR2 LQKENI. CDR3 region: CASSPANRDGTQYF. DNA for the CDR3: TGTGCCAGCTCACCAGCAAACAGGGATGGGACCCAGTACTTC.

The J gene is TRBJ2-7, the V gene TRBV19; D remains unclear. Trimming left V 4 bases short and J 0 bases short, with 7 bases between. Germline values: CDR1 LNHDA, CDR2 SQIVND (reference sequence). The CDR3 is 13 amino acids. CDR3 region: CASSKSFSYEQYF. The CDR3 DNA reads TGTGCCAGTAGTAAAAGTTTCTCCTACGAGCAGTACTTC.

This clonotype was counted many times. V and J are TRBV7-2 and TRBJ1-1; D not certain. Trimming stripped 4 bases from V and 11 bases from J, with 14 bases between. The CDR3 extends over 12 amino acids. Germline CDR1 is SGHTA and CDR2 is FQGNSA. CDR3 region: CASSSGLFKAFF. The CDR3 DNA sequence: TGTGCCAGCAGCTCCGGTTTGTTTAAGGCTTTCTTT.

The count of this clonotype is one. The CDR3 DNA reads TGTGCCAGCAGTTACATACAGGCAGGAGGAAAGTTCTTC. Its protein product is CASSYIQAGGKFF. The gene calls are TRBV6-6 and TRBJ2-1; D may be TRBD1 or TRBD2 (5 bases each). CDR3 length: 13 amino acids. Germline loops: CDR1 MNHNY, CDR2 SVGAGI (reference sequence). V lost 2 bases and J 14 bases, leaving 16 bases between the germline ends.

This clonotype was counted only a few times. CDR3 in DNA: TGCGCCAGCAGCCAGAGGGGACAGGAGTCACGTGAGCAGTTCTTC. This codes for CASSQRGQESREQFF. The chain recombines TRBV4-1 with TRBJ2-1; 8 bases are shared with TRBD1. This CDR3 has 15 residues. V shed 3 bases, J shed 9 bases, and the junction held 10 bases outside the gene matches. The germline V gene has CDR1 MGHRA and CDR2 YSYEKL.

This chain links TRBV7-6 with TRBJ2-3; 14 positions agree with TRBD2. The CDR3 contains 17 residues. V shed 2 bases, J shed 14 bases, and the junction held 15 bases outside the gene matches. Germline CDR1 is SGHVS and CDR2 is FNYEAQ. For the CDR3, the DNA is TGTGCCAGCAGCTTATCCGCGGGGACTAGCGGGGGTACCCCGCGGTATTTT. Translating gives CASSLSAGTSGGTPRYF.